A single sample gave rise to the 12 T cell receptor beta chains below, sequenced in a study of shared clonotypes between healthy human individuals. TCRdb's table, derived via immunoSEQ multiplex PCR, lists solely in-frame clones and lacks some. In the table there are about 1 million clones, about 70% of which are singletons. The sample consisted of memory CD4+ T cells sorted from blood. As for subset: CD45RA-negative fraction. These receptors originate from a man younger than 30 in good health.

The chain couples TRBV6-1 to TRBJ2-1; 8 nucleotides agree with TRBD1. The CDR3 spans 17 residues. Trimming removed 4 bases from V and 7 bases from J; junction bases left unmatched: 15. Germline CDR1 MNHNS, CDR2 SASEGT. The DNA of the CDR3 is TGTGCCAGCAGTGCCAGTTCCTCAGGGGGCGCGTCGAATGAGCAGTTCTTC. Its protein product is CASSASSSGGASNEQFF.

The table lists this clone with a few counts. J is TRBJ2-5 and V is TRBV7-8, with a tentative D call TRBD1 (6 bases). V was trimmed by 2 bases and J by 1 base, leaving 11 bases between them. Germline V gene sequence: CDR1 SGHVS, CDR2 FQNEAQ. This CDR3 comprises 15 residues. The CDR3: CASSLIGRGQETQYF. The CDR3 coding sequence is TGTGCCAGCAGCTTAATCGGCAGGGGCCAAGAGACCCAGTACTTC.

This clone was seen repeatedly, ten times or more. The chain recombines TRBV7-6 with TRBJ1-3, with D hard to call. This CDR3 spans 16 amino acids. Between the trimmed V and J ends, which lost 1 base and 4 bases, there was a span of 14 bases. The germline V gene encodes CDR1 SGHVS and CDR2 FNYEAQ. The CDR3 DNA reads TGTGCCAGCAGCTTAGGTCCCCCGGGGATAGGAAACACCATATATTTT. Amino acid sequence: CASSLGPPGIGNTIYF.

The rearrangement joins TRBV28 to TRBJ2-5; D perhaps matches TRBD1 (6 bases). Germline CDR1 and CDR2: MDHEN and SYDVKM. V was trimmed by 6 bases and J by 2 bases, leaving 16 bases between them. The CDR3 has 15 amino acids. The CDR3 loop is CASSPTGTFQETQYF. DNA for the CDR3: TGTGCCAGCAGCCCGACAGGCACCTTTCAAGAGACCCAGTACTTC. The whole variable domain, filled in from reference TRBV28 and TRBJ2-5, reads DVKVTQSSRYLVKRTGEKVFLECVQDMDHENMFWYRQDPGLGLRLIYFSYDVKMKEKGDIPEGYSVSREKKERFSLILESASTNQTSMYLCASSPTGTFQETQYFGPGTRLLVL.

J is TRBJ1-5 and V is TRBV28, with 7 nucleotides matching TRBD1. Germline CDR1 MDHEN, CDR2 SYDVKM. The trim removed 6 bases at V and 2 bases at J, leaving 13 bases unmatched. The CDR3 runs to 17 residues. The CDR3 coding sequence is TGTGCCAGCAGCCTCATTAGACAGGGAGGGGGCAATCAGCCCCAGCATTTT. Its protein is CASSLIRQGGGNQPQHF. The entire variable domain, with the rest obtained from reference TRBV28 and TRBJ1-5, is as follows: DVKVTQSSRYLVKRTGEKVFLECVQDMDHENMFWYRQDPGLGLRLIYFSYDVKMKEKGDIPEGYSVSREKKERFSLILESASTNQTSMYLCASSLIRQGGGNQPQHFGDGTRLSIL.

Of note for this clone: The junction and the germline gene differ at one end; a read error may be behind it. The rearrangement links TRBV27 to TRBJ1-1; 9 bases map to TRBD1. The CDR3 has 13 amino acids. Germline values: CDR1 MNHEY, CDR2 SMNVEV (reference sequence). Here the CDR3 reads CASCFGTGSEAFF. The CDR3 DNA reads TGTGCCAGCTGTTTCGGGACAGGGTCTGAAGCTTTCTTT.

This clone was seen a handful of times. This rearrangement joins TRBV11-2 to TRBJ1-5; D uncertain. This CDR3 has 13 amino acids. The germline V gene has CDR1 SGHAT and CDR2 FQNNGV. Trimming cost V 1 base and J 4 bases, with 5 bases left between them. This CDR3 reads CASSLGRNQPQHF. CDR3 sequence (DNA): TGTGCCAGCAGCTTAGGAAGGAATCAGCCCCAGCATTTT.

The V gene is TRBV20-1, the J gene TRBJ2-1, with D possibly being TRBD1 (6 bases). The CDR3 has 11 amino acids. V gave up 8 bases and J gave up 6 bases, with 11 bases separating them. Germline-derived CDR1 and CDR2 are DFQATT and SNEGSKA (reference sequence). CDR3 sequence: CSHRVSNEQFF. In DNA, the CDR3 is TGCAGTCACAGGGTCAGCAATGAGCAGTTCTTC.

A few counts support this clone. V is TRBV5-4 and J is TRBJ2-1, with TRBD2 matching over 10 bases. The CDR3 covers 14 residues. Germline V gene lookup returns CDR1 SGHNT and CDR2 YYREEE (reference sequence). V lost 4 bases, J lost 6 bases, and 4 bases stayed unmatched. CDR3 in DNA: TGTGCCAGCAGCCTACTAGCGGGGTTCAATGAGCAGTTCTTC. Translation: CASSLLAGFNEQFF. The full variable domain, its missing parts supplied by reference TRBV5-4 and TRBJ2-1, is ETGVTQSPTHLIKTRGQQVTLRCSSQSGHNTVSWYQQALGQGPQFIFQYYREEENGRGNFPPRFSGLQFPNYSSELNVNALELDDSALYLCASSLLAGFNEQFFGPGTRLTVL.

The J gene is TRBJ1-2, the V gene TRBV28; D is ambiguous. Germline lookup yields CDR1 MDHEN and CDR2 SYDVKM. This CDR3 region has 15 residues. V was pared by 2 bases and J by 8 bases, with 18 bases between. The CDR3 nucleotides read TGTGCCAGCAGTTTAGTCACCGACGGCCTAGGAGGCTACACCTTC. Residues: CASSLVTDGLGGYTF.

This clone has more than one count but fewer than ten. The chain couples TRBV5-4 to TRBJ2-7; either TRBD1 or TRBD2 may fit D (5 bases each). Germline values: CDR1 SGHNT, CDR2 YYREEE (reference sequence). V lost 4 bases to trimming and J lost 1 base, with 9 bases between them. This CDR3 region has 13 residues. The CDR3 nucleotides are TGTGCCAGCAGCGCAGGGAGATCCTACGAGCAGTACTTC. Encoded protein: CASSAGRSYEQYF. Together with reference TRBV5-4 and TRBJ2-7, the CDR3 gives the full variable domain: ETGVTQSPTHLIKTRGQQVTLRCSSQSGHNTVSWYQQALGQGPQFIFQYYREEENGRGNFPPRFSGLQFPNYSSELNVNALELDDSALYLCASSAGRSYEQYFGPGTRLTVT.

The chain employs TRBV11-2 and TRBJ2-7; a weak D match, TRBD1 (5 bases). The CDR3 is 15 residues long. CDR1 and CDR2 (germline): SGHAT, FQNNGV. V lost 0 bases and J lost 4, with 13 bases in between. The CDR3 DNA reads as TGTGCCAGCAGCTTAGAGGGGCCCGTAGGATACGAGCAGTACTTC. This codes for CASSLEGPVGYEQYF.